The T cell receptor beta chain described here comes from a study of sequential checkpoint blockade in melanoma. Treatment noted: randomized to nivolumab then ipilimumab (arm A) or the reverse (arm B). This CDR3 comprises 14 residues. Germline values: CDR1 LNHDA, CDR2 SQIVND (reference sequence). The V gene lost 6 bases and the J gene lost 5 bases, with 11 bases spanning the gap. Clones were sequenced by immunoSEQ multiplex PCR, and TCRdb holds only the in-frame ones, with some missing. The data show fewer than 20,000 clones, with around 80% seen just once and approximately 34% held by the top ten. In regard to this clone: The same CDR3 arises from other DNA sequences in this sample as well.

The sequencing used CD8+ T cells sorted from blood (inferred from file names), collected from a patient given nivolumab and ipilimumab in sequence. The receptor was isolated from a human donor with melanoma. V and J are TRBV19 and TRBJ1-6; the D is unclear. CDR3: CASSRGGDNSPLHF. In nucleotides, the CDR3 is TGTGCCAGTAGCCGGGGTGGGGATAATTCACCCCTCCACTTT.